The 5 T cell receptor beta chains listed next were all sequenced from one sample in a study of blood T cell repertoires in COVID-19. The data were produced by immunoSEQ multiplex PCR, yet TCRdb's version contains in-frame clones alone and is incomplete. The sample contains more than 55,000 clones, roughly 90% of which appear only once. The sequenced sample was peripheral blood. These receptor sequences come from a woman of 80 years or more with acute or convalescent COVID-19.

The V call is TRBV27, the J call TRBJ1-4; 7 bases map to TRBD1. CDR1 is MNHEY, CDR2 SMNVEV, per germline (reference sequence). V shed 4 bases, J shed 2 bases, and the junction held 4 bases outside the gene matches. The CDR3 is 15 residues long. CDR3 nucleotides: TGTGCCAGCAGTTCCCCGGGACAGACTAATGAAAAACTGTTTTTT. Protein sequence: CASSSPGQTNEKLFF.

The chain combines TRBV7-3 with TRBJ2-7; TRBD1 agrees at 8 bases. The V and J ends lost 5 bases and 4 bases, in that order; junction bases with no gene match: 4. This CDR3 has 13 residues. The germline gives CDR1 SGHTA, CDR2 FQGTGA. This CDR3 reads CASSPQGGYEQYF. Written as DNA, the CDR3 is TGTGCCAGCAGCCCACAGGGGGGATACGAGCAGTACTTC.

The rearrangement uses TRBV6-5 and TRBJ1-5; 8 nucleotides line up with TRBD1. CDR1 is MNHEY and CDR2 is SVGAGI in the germline V gene. The J segment lost 5 bases and the V segment lost 5 bases, leaving 5 bases of the junction unmatched. CDR3 length: 14 residues. The CDR3 DNA reads TGTGCCAGCAGTAAGACAGGGGTCTATCAGCCCCAGCATTTT. Amino acid sequence: CASSKTGVYQPQHF.

The chain is built from TRBV7-9 and TRBJ2-4; D gene unclear. Per germline, CDR1 SEHNR and CDR2 FQNEAQ (reference sequence). The length of the CDR3 is 13 residues. Between the trimmed V and J ends, which lost 6 bases and 5 bases, there was a span of 11 bases. The CDR3 DNA sequence: TGTGCCAGCAGTCGCACAGTAGAAAACATTCAGTACTTC. It yields the protein CASSRTVENIQYF.

This chain joins TRBV25-1 and TRBJ1-2; D gene ambiguous. The V end lost 3 bases, the J end lost 6 bases, and 5 bases lay between the germline ends. The CDR3 loop spans 11 amino acids. The germline V gene has CDR1 MGHDK and CDR2 SYGVNS. CDR3 region: CASSERDGYTF. The CDR3 DNA reads TGTGCCAGCAGTGAGAGGGATGGCTACACCTTC.